This T cell receptor (beta chain) derives from a study of blood T cells in healthy people across ages. A word on this clonotype: The antigen is not known.

General study findings and limits: Per million T cells, TCR beta diversity dropped about linearly as age rose.

From germline, CDR1 is SGDLS and CDR2 YYNGEE. Trimming left V 0 bases short and J 4 bases short, with 5 bases between. This CDR3 is 13 amino acids long. It was with a sample-barcoded 5' primer and a J-beta primer mix that a second PCR of about 6 to 12 cycles was run. One entry per CDR3 protein, called by TCRdb with MiXCR from the 5' RACE reads. The sample includes 700,000 to 800,000 distinct CDR3 sequences, approximately 43% of them seen just once. The TCR was taken from a woman aged 60-75 years in good health. Source material: blood. V usage is TRBV9 and J usage is TRBJ1-5; D remains ambiguous. This CDR3 reads CASSVAENQPQHF. In nucleotides, the CDR3 is TGTGCCAGCAGCGTAGCGGAGAATCAGCCCCAGCATTTT.